A single sample gave rise to the 13 T cell receptor beta chains below, sequenced in a study of shared clonotypes between healthy human individuals. The data were produced by immunoSEQ multiplex PCR, yet TCRdb's version contains in-frame clones alone and is incomplete. The sample lists a few hundred thousand clones, around 97% occurring once. The sample taken for sequencing was naive CD4+ T cells sorted from blood. The subset was: CD45RA+ positively selected. The receptors shown here come from a woman in her thirties in good health.

The rearrangement links TRBV27 to TRBJ1-6; TRBD1 is a possible D gene (5 bases). Germline V gene lookup returns CDR1 MNHEY and CDR2 SMNVEV (reference sequence). There are 15 residues in the CDR3. The V end was cut by 5 bases, the J end by 5 bases, with 13 bases between. The CDR3: CASSPRQPHNSPLHF. The CDR3 bases are TGTGCCAGCAGTCCCAGACAGCCACATAATTCACCCCTCCACTTT.

The chain combines TRBV25-1 with TRBJ2-2; D might be TRBD2 (6 bases). The CDR3 runs to 15 residues. The germline gives CDR1 MGHDK, CDR2 SYGVNS. Trimming shortened V by 8 bases and J by 8 bases, and 21 bases separated the two germline ends. The CDR3 nucleotides read TGTGCCAGCGGAGGGGACCGGGGAGCTTGGGGGGAGCTGTTTTTT. It specifies CASGGDRGAWGELFF.

This chain links TRBV19 with TRBJ1-5; D may be TRBD1 (5 bases). Between the trimmed V and J ends, which lost 3 bases and 0 bases, there was a span of 6 bases. The CDR3 totals 14 residues. The germline V gene encodes CDR1 LNHDA and CDR2 SQIVND (reference sequence). CDR3 residues: CASSMTASNQPQHF. CDR3 nucleotides: TGTGCCAGTAGTATGACAGCTAGCAATCAGCCCCAGCATTTT.

This clone was detected only once. This chain links TRBV5-6 with TRBJ2-1, with 9 nucleotides matching TRBD2. Looked up from germline, CDR1 is SGHDT and CDR2 is YYEEEE. The CDR3 length is 15 residues. The ends lost 4 bases at V and 4 bases at J; junction bases unmatched: 6. In DNA form, the CDR3 reads TGTGCCAGCAGCACCACTAGCGGGTCTTACAATGAGCAGTTCTTC. Its translation is CASSTTSGSYNEQFF. Full variable domain (missing parts from reference TRBV5-6 and TRBJ2-1): DAGVTQSPTHLIKTRGQQVTLRCSPKSGHDTVSWYQQALGQGPQFIFQYYEEEERQRGNFPDRFSGHQFPNYSSELNVNALLLGDSALYLCASSTTSGSYNEQFFGPGTRLTVL.

The V call is TRBV28, the J call TRBJ2-5; D not certain. Trimming took off 1 base at V and 5 bases at J, with 11 bases between the two ends. The germline V gene has CDR1 MDHEN and CDR2 SYDVKM. This CDR3 is 14 amino acids long. The chain's CDR3 is CASSLSPVRETQYF. CDR3 DNA: TGTGCCAGCAGTTTATCCCCCGTTCGGGAGACCCAGTACTTC.

This clone was seen a single time. The chain uses TRBV19 and TRBJ2-1; 9 bases are shared with TRBD2. CDR3 length: 16 amino acids. Trimming removed 6 bases from V and 1 base from J; junction bases left unmatched: 7. CDR1 is LNHDA and CDR2 is SQIVND in the germline V gene (reference sequence). As DNA, the CDR3 is TGTGCCAGTAGACTCTCTAGCGGGGATTCCTACAATGAGCAGTTCTTC. Its protein product is CASRLSSGDSYNEQFF.

This chain joins TRBV6-7 and TRBJ2-1, with TRBD1 as a possible D gene (5 bases). TRBV6-7 is an open reading frame whose function is uncertain. Trimming stripped 6 bases from V and 8 bases from J, with 14 bases between. The CDR3 is 13 residues long. The CDR3 coding sequence is TGTGCCAGCAGCTATTATAGCAGGGATGAGCAGTTCTTC. Translating gives CASSYYSRDEQFF.

This chain's CDR3 is CASSKDRPTKLFF. The CDR3 DNA sequence: TGTGCCAGCAGCAAAGACAGGCCTACAAAACTGTTTTTT. This sequence joins TRBV21-1 and TRBJ1-4; TRBD1, the table's D call, lacks a check against the DNA. TRBV21-1 is tagged as a pseudogene. This CDR3 spans 13 amino acids.

The J gene is TRBJ1-4, the V gene TRBV28; the D gene is possibly TRBD1 (6 bases). CDR3 length equals 15 residues. Germline CDR1 MDHEN, CDR2 SYDVKM. V was cut by 6 bases and J by 4 bases, with 15 bases left in between. CDR3 bases: TGTGCCAGCAGCCCACCCCAAGGGGGTAATGAAAAACTGTTTTTT. Translated, it gives CASSPPQGGNEKLFF.

The V and J genes are TRBV18 and TRBJ1-1; TRBD1 might be the D (5 bases). V was trimmed by 8 bases and J by 6 bases, leaving 19 bases between them. Germline CDR1 reads KGHSH; CDR2 reads LQKENI. The CDR3 loop spans 14 amino acids. CDR3 DNA: TGTGCCAGCGACCGAAAGGAGGGGAGCGCTGAAGCTTTCTTT. Its protein product is CASDRKEGSAEAFF.

This chain uses TRBV5-1 with TRBJ2-1; D is undetermined. Between the trimmed V and J ends, which lost 1 base and 8 bases, there was a span of 16 bases. This CDR3 is built from 15 residues. The V gene's germline CDR1 is SGHRS and CDR2 YFSETQ. CDR3 residues: CASSLRGLRSDEQFF. The CDR3 nucleotides read TGCGCCAGCAGCTTGCGCGGATTGAGAAGCGATGAGCAGTTCTTC.

Only one count was recorded for this clone. V usage is TRBV5-1 and J usage is TRBJ2-2; weak D call: TRBD2 (6 bases). The CDR3 is 16 amino acids. The germline V gene encodes CDR1 SGHRS and CDR2 YFSETQ. The V gene lost 0 bases and the J gene lost 2 bases, with 11 bases spanning the gap. The CDR3 DNA is TGCGCCAGCAGCTTGGAACTAGCAGATAACACCGGGGAGCTGTTTTTT. Translating it yields CASSLELADNTGELFF.

The chain combines TRBV6-1 with TRBJ2-7; 11 bases line up with TRBD1. The trim removed 5 bases at V and 4 bases at J, leaving 4 bases unmatched. This CDR3 has 14 residues. Germline V lookup: CDR1 MNHNS, CDR2 SASEGT. DNA for the CDR3: TGTGCCAGCAGTTCCGGGACAGGGGGTTACGAGCAGTACTTC. Its translation: CASSSGTGGYEQYF.